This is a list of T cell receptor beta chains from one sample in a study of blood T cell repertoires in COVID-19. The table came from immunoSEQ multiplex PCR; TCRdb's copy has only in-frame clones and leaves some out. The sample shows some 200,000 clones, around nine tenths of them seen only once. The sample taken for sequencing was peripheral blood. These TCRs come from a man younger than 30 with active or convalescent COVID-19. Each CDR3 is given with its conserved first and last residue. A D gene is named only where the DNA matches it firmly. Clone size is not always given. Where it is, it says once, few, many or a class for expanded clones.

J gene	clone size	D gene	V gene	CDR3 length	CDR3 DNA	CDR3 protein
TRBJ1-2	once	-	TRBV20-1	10	TGCAGTGCTGCCCCGGAGGGCTACACCTTC	CSAAPEGYTF
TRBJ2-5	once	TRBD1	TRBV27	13	TGTGCCAGCAGTTCGACAGGGGGGGAGACCCAGTACTTC	CASSSTGGETQYF
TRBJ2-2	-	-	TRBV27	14	TGTGCCAGCAGTTTTTTCGGGAACACCGGGGAGCTGTTTTTT	CASSFFGNTGELFF
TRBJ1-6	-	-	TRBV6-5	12	TGTGCCAGCAGCCGACAGAATTCACCCCTCCACTTT	CASSRQNSPLHF
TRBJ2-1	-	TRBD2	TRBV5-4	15	TGTGCCAGCAGCTGGATGAGCGGGACCGACAATGAGCAGTTCTTC	CASSWMSGTDNEQFF
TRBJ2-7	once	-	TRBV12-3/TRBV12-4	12	TGTGCCAGCAGAACGGAGGGGTCCGAGCAGTACTTC	CASRTEGSEQYF
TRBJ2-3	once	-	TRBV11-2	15	TGTGCCAGCAGCTTAGCTGTTATTGGCACAGATACGCAGTATTTT	CASSLAVIGTDTQYF
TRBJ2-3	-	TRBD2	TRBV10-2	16	TGCGCCAGCAGTGAGGCTAGCGGGTTCCGCACAGATACGCAGTATTTT	CASSEASGFRTDTQYF
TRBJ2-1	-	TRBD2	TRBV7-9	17	TGTGCCAGCAGCGCTCGGGCACAGCTAGCGGGAGTGGGTGAGCAGTTCTTC	CASSARAQLAGVGEQFF
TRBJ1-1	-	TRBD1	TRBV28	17	TGTGCCAGCAGTCTCAATGGAGGGACAGGGGGGAACACTGAAGCTTTCTTT	CASSLNGGTGGNTEAFF